This passage covers 15 T cell receptor beta chains from one sample sequenced in a study of T cells in narcolepsy. Sequencing used immunoSEQ multiplex PCR; TCRdb keeps in-frame clones, though not all of them. The sample carries tens of thousands of clones, about 83% recorded once. The sample was CD45RA- memory CD4+ T cells from PBMCs. These TCRs come from a human donor with narcolepsy.

The V call is TRBV7-2, the J call TRBJ2-5; tentatively, D is TRBD1 (7 bases). Trimming pared 10 bases from V and 7 bases from J, leaving 19 bases between. The germline V gene has CDR1 SGHTA and CDR2 FQGNSA. CDR3 length: 13 amino acids. CDR3 coding DNA: TGTGCCACCCCGGTTGGGACAGCGGGGACCCAGTACTTC. Its translation: CATPVGTAGTQYF.

The chain uses TRBV7-9 and TRBJ1-2; the D gene is possibly TRBD1 (6 bases). CDR3 length: 16 amino acids. The V gene's germline CDR1 is SEHNR and CDR2 FQNEAQ (reference sequence). V lost 1 base and J lost 6, with 18 bases in between. The CDR3 coding sequence is TGTGCCAGCAGCTTAGGAGGGGGGTCCGAGAATGATGGCTACACCTTC. It codes for CASSLGGGSENDGYTF.

V is TRBV5-1 and J is TRBJ2-7; 10 bases fit TRBD1. Germline loops: CDR1 SGHRS, CDR2 YFSETQ. This CDR3 has 16 residues. V shed 4 bases and J 1 base; nucleotides not matched to a gene: 8. Here the CDR3 DNA reads TGCGCCAGCAGCGAGTACCCGGGACAGGGGTCCTACGAGCAGTACTTC. Protein: CASSEYPGQGSYEQYF.

Notes on this clone: A junction end diverges from the germline sequence, so it may reflect a read error. The CDR3 region has the DNA TGCAGTGCGAGAGACATTTACGAGCAGTACTTC. This codes for CSARDIYEQYF. The rearrangement links TRBV20-1 to TRBJ2-7; D not resolved. The CDR3 has 11 residues. From germline, CDR1 is DFQATT and CDR2 SNEGSKA (reference sequence).

J is TRBJ1-4 and V is TRBV28; D is possibly TRBD1 (6 bases). This CDR3 has 15 residues. The V end lost 5 bases, the J end lost 7 bases, and 17 bases lay between the germline ends. The germline V gene has CDR1 MDHEN and CDR2 SYDVKM. Here the CDR3 reads CASSILTGPSEKLFF. In DNA form, the CDR3 reads TGTGCCAGCAGTATATTGACAGGACCCTCTGAAAAACTGTTTTTT.

V gene TRBV12-2 combines with J gene TRBJ2-7; TRBD1 is taken as the D call from the table, unchecked against the DNA. TRBV12-2 is designated a pseudogene. The CDR3 spans 15 residues. DNA for the CDR3: TGTGCAAGTCGCCCCCGGGGACAGGGGGCTTACGAGCAGTACTTC. It specifies CASRPRGQGAYEQYF.

V usage is TRBV4-1 and J usage is TRBJ2-3, with 9 bases matching TRBD1. Germline CDR1 MGHRA, CDR2 YSYEKL. The CDR3 loop spans 15 amino acids. J was trimmed by 5 bases and V by 4 bases; bases with no gene match: 7. CDR3 nucleotide sequence: TGCGCCAGCAGCCCGGGGACAGGGTACAGAGATACGCAGTATTTT. It specifies CASSPGTGYRDTQYF.

The genes are TRBV27 and TRBJ2-7, with 7 bases that match TRBD1. This CDR3 spans 14 amino acids. With 6 bases clipped from V and 2 bases from J, the junction kept 7 bases outside the gene matches. Germline CDR1 MNHEY, CDR2 SMNVEV (reference sequence). This chain's CDR3 is CASRATGWPYEQYF. DNA of the CDR3: TGTGCCAGCAGAGCGACAGGGTGGCCCTACGAGCAGTACTTC.

The rearrangement joins TRBV28 to TRBJ1-2; D is perhaps TRBD1 (6 bases). The germline V gene has CDR1 MDHEN and CDR2 SYDVKM. This CDR3 is 13 amino acids long. The V and J ends lost 6 bases and 2 bases respectively, with 10 bases between them. This CDR3 is CASRVDSNYGYTF. In nucleotides, the CDR3 is TGTGCCAGCAGAGTGGACAGCAACTATGGCTACACCTTC.

This chain connects TRBV6-9 to TRBJ2-1, with TRBD2 matching 13 bases. Germline CDR1 reads MNHGY; CDR2 reads SVAAGI. The V segment lost 7 bases and the J segment 6 bases; nucleotides outside the gene matches: 6. The CDR3 contains 15 residues. The CDR3 region is CASILLAGGPNEQFF. CDR3 DNA sequence: TGTGCCAGCATCTTACTAGCGGGGGGGCCCAATGAGCAGTTCTTC.

This clone was recorded once. The rearrangement links TRBV6-1 to TRBJ1-3, with 7 bases lining up with TRBD1. V lost 4 bases, J lost 1 base, and 7 bases stayed unmatched. Germline V CDR1 and CDR2: MNHNS, SASEGT. CDR3 length: 16 residues. CDR3 in DNA: TGTGCCAGCAGTGCCCGAGGGGGCGCGTCTGGAAACACCATATATTTT. It translates to CASSARGGASGNTIYF.

This clone was counted a single time. This chain joins TRBV5-1 and TRBJ2-3, with D perhaps being TRBD1 or TRBD2 (6 bases each). V lost 1 base to trimming and J lost 3 bases, with 12 bases between them. The CDR3 loop spans 15 amino acids. The germline CDR1 and CDR2 sequences are SGHRS and YFSETQ. This chain's CDR3 is CASSLRGVKTDTQYF. DNA of the CDR3: TGCGCCAGCAGCTTGAGGGGGGTAAAAACAGATACGCAGTATTTT.

The chain couples TRBV9 to TRBJ1-2; TRBD1 might be the D (5 bases). The CDR3 covers 14 residues. Germline V lookup: CDR1 SGDLS, CDR2 YYNGEE. V was trimmed by 0 bases and J by 0 bases, leaving 6 bases between them. The CDR3 reads CASSVGGANYGYTF. The CDR3 DNA is TGTGCCAGCAGCGTAGGAGGGGCTAACTATGGCTACACCTTC.

The table lists this clone with a few counts. The chain uses TRBV6-6 and TRBJ1-2; D gene unclear. Germline V gives CDR1 MNHNY, CDR2 SVGAGI (reference sequence). This CDR3 is built from 12 residues. Trimming shortened V by 5 bases and J by 8 bases, and 12 bases separated the two germline ends. CDR3 nucleotide sequence: TGTGCCAGCAGTGATCCCCTGGGCGGCTACACCTTC. It yields the protein CASSDPLGGYTF.

The gene calls are TRBV6-1 and TRBJ1-5; no definite D call. The CDR3 covers 15 residues. In germline, CDR1 is MNHNS, CDR2 SASEGT. Trimming cost V 5 bases and J 10 bases, with 21 bases left between them. Written as DNA, the CDR3 is TGTGCCAGCAGTATCTCCGGGAGGGCCTCAGAACCCCAGCATTTT. Protein product: CASSISGRASEPQHF.